The clone carrying this T cell receptor (beta chain) was detected a few times. What it binds is unknown. PCR amplification relied on 60 Vbeta primers (plus 13 Jbeta primers). Sequencing used immunoSEQ multiplex PCR; TCRdb keeps in-frame clones, though not all of them. The repertoire has more than 150,000 clones, 75% to 85% of them found once; the top ten carry more than 0.95%. The record originates from a study of cytomegalovirus exposure and HLA in healthy donors. Across the study: Out of roughly 170 million T cells, an earlier analysis found fewer than 140 million unique TCR beta sequences in total.

Deletions cut 4 bases from V and 0 bases from J, with 18 bases between. The germline V gene has CDR1 MGHRA and CDR2 YSYEKL. CDR3 length: 17 residues. Overall study findings and caveats: Later on, a genetic analysis was performed. It linked a missense variant in DCLRE1C with V- and J-gene trimming of TCR beta.

The sample taken for sequencing was PBMCs. The source is a girl aged 2 to 10 in good health and CMV-seropositive. The chain has TRBV4-1 and TRBJ1-1; D possibly corresponds to TRBD1 (6 bases). DNA of the CDR3: TGCGCCAGCAGCCTATGGACAGTAATCTACATGAACACTGAAGCTTTCTTT. Residues: CASSLWTVIYMNTEAFF.